The entry that follows covers one T cell receptor beta chain sequence. The CDR3 loop spans 16 amino acids. The J segment lost 2 bases and the V segment lost 5 bases, leaving 7 bases of the junction unmatched. This sample is part of a study of blood T cells in healthy people across ages. A sample-barcoded 5' primer and a J-beta primer mix were used in a second PCR of roughly 6 to 11 cycles. TCRdb reprocessed the 5' RACE reads via MiXCR and lists one record per CDR3 protein. The sample has 650,000 to 1,000,000 distinct CDR3 sequences, roughly 40% seen once. This chain joins TRBV12-3 or TRBV12-4 and TRBJ2-3, with 10 bases matching TRBD2. The sequence was collected from a man younger than 30 in good health. Sequencing was performed on blood. This CDR3 is CASSHVAGGTTDTQYF. The CDR3 region has the DNA TGTGCCAGCAGTCACGTAGCGGGGGGCACCACAGATACGCAGTATTTT.